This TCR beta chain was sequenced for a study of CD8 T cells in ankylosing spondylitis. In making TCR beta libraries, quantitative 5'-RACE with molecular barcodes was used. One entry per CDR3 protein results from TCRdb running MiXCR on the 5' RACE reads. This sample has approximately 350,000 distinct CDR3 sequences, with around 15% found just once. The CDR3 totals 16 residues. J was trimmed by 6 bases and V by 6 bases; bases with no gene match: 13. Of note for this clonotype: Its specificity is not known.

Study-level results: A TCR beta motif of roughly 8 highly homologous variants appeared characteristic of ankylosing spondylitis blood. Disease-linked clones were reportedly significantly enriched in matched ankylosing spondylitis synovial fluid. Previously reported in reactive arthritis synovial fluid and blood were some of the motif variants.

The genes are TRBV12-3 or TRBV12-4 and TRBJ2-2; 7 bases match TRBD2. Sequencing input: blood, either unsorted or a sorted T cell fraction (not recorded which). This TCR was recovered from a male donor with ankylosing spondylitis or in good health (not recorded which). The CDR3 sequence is CASSPGTNWVPGELFF. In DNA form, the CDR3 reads TGTGCCAGCAGCCCCGGGACTAACTGGGTTCCCGGGGAGCTGTTTTTT.